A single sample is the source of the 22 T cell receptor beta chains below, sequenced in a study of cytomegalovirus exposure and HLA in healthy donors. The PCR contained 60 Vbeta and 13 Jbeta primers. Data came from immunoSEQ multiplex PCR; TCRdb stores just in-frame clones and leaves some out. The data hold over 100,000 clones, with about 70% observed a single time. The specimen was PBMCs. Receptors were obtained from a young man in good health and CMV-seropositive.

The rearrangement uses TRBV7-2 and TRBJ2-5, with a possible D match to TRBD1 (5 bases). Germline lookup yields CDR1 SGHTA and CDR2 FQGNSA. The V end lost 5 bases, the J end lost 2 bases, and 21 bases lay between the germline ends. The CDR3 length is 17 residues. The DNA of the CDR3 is TGTGCCAGCAGCCGCCGCAGGGAATTTATGCGACAAGAGACCCAGTACTTC. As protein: CASSRRREFMRQETQYF.

The chain's CDR3 is CASGSQGPTQYF. The CDR3 region has the DNA TGTGCCAGCGGGTCACAGGGGCCTACGCAGTATTTT. The chain recombines TRBV7-3 with TRBJ2-3, with TRBD1 matching over 7 bases. Trimming removed 8 bases from V and 8 bases from J; junction bases left unmatched: 7. The germline CDR1 and CDR2 sequences are SGHTA and FQGTGA. The CDR3 is 12 amino acids.

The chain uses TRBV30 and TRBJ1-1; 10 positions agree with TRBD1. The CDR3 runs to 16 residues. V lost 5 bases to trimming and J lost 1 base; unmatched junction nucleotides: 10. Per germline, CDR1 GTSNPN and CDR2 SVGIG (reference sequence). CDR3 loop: CAWEGQGKSKNTEAFF. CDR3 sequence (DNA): TGTGCCTGGGAGGGACAGGGGAAATCTAAGAACACTGAAGCTTTCTTT.

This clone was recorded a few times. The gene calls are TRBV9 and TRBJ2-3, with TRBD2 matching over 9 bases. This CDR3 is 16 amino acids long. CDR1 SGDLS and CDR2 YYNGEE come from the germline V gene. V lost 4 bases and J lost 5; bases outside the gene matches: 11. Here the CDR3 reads CASSPRGGGARDTQYF. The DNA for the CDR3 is TGTGCCAGCAGCCCAAGGGGCGGGGGGGCGCGAGATACGCAGTATTTT.

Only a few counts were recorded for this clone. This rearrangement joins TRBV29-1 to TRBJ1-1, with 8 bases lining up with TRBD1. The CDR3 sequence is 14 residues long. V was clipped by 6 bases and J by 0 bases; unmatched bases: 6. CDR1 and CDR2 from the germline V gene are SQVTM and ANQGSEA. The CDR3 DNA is TGCAGCGTGGGGGACAGGAGGATGAACACTGAAGCTTTCTTT. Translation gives CSVGDRRMNTEAFF. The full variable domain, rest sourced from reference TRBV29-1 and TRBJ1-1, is SAVISQKPSRDICQRGTSLTIQCQVDSQVTMMFWYRQQPGQSLTLIATANQGSEATYESGFVIDKFPISRPNLTFSTLTVSNMSPEDSSIYLCSVGDRRMNTEAFFGQGTRLTVV.

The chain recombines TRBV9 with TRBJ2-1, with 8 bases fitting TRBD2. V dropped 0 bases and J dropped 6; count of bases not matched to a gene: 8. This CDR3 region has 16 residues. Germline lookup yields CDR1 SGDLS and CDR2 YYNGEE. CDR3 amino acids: CASSVGGREVGNEQFF. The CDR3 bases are TGTGCCAGCAGCGTAGGGGGGCGGGAGGTTGGCAATGAGCAGTTCTTC.

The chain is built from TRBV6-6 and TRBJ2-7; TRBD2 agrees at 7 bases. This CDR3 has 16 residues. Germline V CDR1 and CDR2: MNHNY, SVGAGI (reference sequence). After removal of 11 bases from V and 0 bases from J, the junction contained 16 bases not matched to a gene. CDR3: CAGGGTGPPSSYEQYV. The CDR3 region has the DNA TGTGCCGGGGGGGGTACAGGTCCACCAAGCTCCTACGAGCAGTACGTC.

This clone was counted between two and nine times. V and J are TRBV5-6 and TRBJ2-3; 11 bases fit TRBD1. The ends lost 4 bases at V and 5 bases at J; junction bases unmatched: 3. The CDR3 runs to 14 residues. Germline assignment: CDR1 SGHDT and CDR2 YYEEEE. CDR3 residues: CASSPGTGGDTQYF. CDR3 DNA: TGTGCCAGCAGCCCGGGGACAGGGGGAGATACGCAGTATTTT.

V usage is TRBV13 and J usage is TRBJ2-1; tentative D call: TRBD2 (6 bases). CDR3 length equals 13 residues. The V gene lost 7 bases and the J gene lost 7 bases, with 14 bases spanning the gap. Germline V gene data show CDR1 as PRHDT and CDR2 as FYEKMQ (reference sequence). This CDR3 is CASTPSGVNEQFF. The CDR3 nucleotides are TGTGCCAGCACCCCCTCGGGAGTGAATGAGCAGTTCTTC. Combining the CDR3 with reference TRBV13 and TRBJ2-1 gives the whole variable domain AAGVIQSPRHLIKEKRETATLKCYPIPRHDTVYWYQQGPGQDPQFLISFYEKMQSDKGSIPDRFSAQQFSDYHSELNMSSLELGDSALYFCASTPSGVNEQFFGPGTRLTVL.

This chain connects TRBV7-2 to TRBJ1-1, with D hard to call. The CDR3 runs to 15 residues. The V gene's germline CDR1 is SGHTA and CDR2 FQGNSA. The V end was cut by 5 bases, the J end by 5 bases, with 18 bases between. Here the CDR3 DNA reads TGTGCCAGCAGCCCCTGGAGGCGAGAAGAGACTGAAGCTTTCTTT. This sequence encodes CASSPWRREETEAFF.

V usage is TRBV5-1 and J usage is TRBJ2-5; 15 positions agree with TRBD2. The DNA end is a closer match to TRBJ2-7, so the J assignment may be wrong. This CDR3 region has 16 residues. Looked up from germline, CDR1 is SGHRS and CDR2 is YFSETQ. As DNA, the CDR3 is TGCGCCAGCAGCGGGGGACTAGCGGGGGGTTCCTACGAGCAGTACTTC. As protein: CASSGGLAGGSYEQYF.

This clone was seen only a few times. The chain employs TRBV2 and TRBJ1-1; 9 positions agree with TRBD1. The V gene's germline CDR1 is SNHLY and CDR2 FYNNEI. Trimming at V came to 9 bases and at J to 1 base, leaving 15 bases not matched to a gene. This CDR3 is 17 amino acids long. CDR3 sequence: CARGSLEQGAGNTEAFF. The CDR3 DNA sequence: TGTGCCAGAGGCTCCCTGGAACAGGGGGCGGGGAACACTGAAGCTTTCTTT.

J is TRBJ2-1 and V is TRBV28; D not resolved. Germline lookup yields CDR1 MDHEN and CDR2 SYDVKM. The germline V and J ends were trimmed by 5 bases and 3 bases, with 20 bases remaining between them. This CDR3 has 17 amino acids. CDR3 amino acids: CASSGLWAAMSYNEQFF. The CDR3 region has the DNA TGTGCCAGCAGTGGGCTTTGGGCAGCAATGAGCTACAATGAGCAGTTCTTC.

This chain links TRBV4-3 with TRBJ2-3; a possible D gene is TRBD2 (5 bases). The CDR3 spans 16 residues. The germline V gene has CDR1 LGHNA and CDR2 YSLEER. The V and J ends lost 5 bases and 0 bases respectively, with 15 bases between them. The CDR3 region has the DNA TGCGCCAGCAGCTCGGGTACTAGTTCTAGCACAGATACGCAGTATTTT. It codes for CASSSGTSSSTDTQYF.

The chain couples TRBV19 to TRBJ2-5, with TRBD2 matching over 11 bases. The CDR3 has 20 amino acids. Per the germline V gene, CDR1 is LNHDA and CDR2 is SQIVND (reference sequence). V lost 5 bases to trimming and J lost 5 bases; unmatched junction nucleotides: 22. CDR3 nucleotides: TGTGCCAGTAGTCCACTACAGGGGATTCTGGGACTAGCGGAGGGGGAGACCCAGTACTTC. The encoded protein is CASSPLQGILGLAEGETQYF.

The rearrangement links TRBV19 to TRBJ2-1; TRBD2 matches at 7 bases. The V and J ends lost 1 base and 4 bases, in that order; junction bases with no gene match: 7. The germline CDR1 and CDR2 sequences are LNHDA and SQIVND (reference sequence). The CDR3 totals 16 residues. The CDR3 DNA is TGTGCCAGTAGTATAGGCAGGGAGGGCTCTTACAATGAGCAGTTCTTC. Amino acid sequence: CASSIGREGSYNEQFF.

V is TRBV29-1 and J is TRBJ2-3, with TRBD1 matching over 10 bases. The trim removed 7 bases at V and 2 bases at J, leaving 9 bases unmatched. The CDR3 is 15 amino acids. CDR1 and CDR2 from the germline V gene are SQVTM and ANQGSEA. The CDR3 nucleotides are TGCAGCGATGGACCGGGACAGGGGTCCACAGATACGCAGTATTTT. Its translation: CSDGPGQGSTDTQYF.

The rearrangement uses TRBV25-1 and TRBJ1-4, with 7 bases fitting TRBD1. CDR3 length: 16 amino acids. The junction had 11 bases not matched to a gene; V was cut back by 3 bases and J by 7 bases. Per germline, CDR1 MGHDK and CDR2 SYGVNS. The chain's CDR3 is CASSDPSGGGGEKLFF. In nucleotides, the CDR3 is TGTGCCAGCAGTGACCCCTCAGGGGGTGGGGGTGAAAAACTGTTTTTT.

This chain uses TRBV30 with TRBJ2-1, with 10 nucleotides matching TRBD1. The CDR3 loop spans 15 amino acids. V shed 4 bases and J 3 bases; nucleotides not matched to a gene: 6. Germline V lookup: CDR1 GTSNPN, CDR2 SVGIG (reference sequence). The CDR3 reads CAWNRGDRGYNEQFF. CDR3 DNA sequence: TGTGCCTGGAATCGAGGGGACAGGGGCTACAATGAGCAGTTCTTC.

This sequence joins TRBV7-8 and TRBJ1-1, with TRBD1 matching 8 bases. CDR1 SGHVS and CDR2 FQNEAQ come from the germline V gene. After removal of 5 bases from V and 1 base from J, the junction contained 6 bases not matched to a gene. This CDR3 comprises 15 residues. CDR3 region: CASSLTTGANTEAFF. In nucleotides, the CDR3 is TGTGCCAGCAGCCTTACGACAGGGGCGAACACTGAAGCTTTCTTT.

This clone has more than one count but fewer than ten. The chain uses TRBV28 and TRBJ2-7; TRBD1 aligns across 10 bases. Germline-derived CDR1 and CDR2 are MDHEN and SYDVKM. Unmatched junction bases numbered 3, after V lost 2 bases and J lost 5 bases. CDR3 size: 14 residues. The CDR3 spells CASSLVGQGNEQYV. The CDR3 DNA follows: TGTGCCAGCAGTTTAGTGGGACAGGGGAACGAGCAGTACGTC.

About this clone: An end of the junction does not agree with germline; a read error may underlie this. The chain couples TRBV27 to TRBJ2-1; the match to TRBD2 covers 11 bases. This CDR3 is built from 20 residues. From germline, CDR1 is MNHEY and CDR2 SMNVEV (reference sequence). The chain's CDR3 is CASSSRIGLPTSGNPNGQFF. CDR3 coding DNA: TGTGCCAGCAGTTCCCGAATTGGATTACCGACTAGCGGGAATCCAAATGGGCAGTTCTTC.